The next 5 T cell receptor beta chains were all read from a single sample in a study of blood T cell repertoires in COVID-19. Sequencing used immunoSEQ multiplex PCR; TCRdb keeps in-frame clones, though not all of them. The table includes 220,000 or so clones, around 83% detected once. Sample: peripheral blood. These receptor sequences come from a woman of 80 years or more with COVID-19, enrolled during active disease.

About this clone itself: The junction shows a germline mismatch at one end, possibly a read error. This sequence joins TRBV29-1 and TRBJ1-2; 12 bases align to TRBD1. The CDR3 has 17 residues. Germline lookup yields CDR1 SQVTM and CDR2 ANQGSEA. CDR3: CRVEGGTGGLTNYGYTF. The CDR3 nucleotides are TGCCGCGTTGAGGGGGGGACAGGGGGCTTAACTAACTATGGCTACACCTTC. Drawing the rest from reference TRBV29-1 and TRBJ1-2, the complete variable domain is SAVISQKPSRDICQRGTSLTIQCQVDSQVTMMFWYRQQPGQSLTLIATANQGSEATYESGFVIDKFPISRPNLTFSTLTVSNMSPEDSSIYLCRVEGGTGGLTNYGYTFGSGTRLTVV.

This chain joins TRBV5-1 and TRBJ1-4; no firm D call. Germline V CDR1 and CDR2: SGHRS, YFSETQ. The CDR3 extends over 13 amino acids. V was trimmed by 7 bases and J by 0 bases, leaving 7 bases between them. CDR3 loop: CASREATNEKLFF. Written as DNA, the CDR3 is TGCGCCAGCCGAGAAGCAACTAATGAAAAACTGTTTTTT.

The chain joins TRBV7-8 to TRBJ2-7, with 8 bases fitting TRBD1. This CDR3 region has 15 residues. V dropped 1 base and J dropped 4; count of bases not matched to a gene: 6. The germline CDR1 and CDR2 sequences are SGHVS and FQNEAQ. In nucleotides, the CDR3 is TGTGCCAGCAGCTTAGTCCCAGGGGGCGGGTACGAGCAGTACTTC. It codes for CASSLVPGGGYEQYF.

The chain is built from TRBV6-5 and TRBJ2-1, with 7 positions matching TRBD1. Per germline, CDR1 MNHEY and CDR2 SVGAGI. Unmatched junction bases numbered 12, after V lost 7 bases and J lost 9 bases. The CDR3 has 14 residues. This CDR3 is CASTSVVGGSEQFF. CDR3 nucleotides: TGTGCCAGCACCTCCGTCGTAGGGGGCAGTGAGCAGTTCTTC.

The chain carries TRBV19 and TRBJ1-5; weak D call: TRBD1 (5 bases). This CDR3 is built from 15 residues. The germline V and J ends were trimmed by 7 bases and 2 bases, with 15 bases remaining between them. The germline V gene encodes CDR1 LNHDA and CDR2 SQIVND (reference sequence). CDR3 amino acids: CASTPPGLGNQPQHF. The CDR3 region has the DNA TGTGCCAGTACCCCCCCGGGACTCGGCAATCAGCCCCAGCATTTT.